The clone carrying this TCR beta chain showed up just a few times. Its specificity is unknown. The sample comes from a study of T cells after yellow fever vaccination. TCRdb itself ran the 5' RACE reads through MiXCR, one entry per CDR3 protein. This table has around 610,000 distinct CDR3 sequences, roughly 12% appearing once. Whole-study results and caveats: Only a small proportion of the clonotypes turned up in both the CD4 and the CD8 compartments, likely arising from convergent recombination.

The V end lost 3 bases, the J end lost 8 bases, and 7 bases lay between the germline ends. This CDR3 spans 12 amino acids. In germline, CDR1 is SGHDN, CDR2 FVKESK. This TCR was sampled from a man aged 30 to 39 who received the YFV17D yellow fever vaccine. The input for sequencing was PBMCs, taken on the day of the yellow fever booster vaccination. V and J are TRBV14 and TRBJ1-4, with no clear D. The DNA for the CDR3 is TGTGCCAGCAGCCACGCAGGCGAAAAACTGTTTTTT. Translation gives CASSHAGEKLFF. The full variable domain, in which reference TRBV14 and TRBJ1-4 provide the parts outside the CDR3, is EAGVTQFPSHSVIEKGQTVTLRCDPISGHDNLYWYRRVMGKEIKFLLHFVKESKQDESGMPNNRFLAERTGGTYSTLKVQPAELEDSGVYFCASSHAGEKLFFGSGTQLSVL.